This is a list of T cell receptor beta chains from one sample in a study of beta chain features in type 1 diabetes. Produced via immunoSEQ multiplex PCR; TCRdb's table is partial and in-frame only. The table records under 250,000 clones, 27% of them present only once. Sample: central memory CD4+ T cells from blood. The receptors stem from a man aged 30 to 39 in good health. The conserved cysteine and the conserved F or W are not part of the CDR3 here. The order of the fields is J gene, clone size, V gene, CDR3 protein. Rows give clone size only sometimes, using once, few, many, or a class for an expanded clone.

TRBJ2-5,few,TRBV7-2,ASSLGVSETQY
TRBJ1-5,few,TRBV30,AWSFYRGSQPQH
TRBJ1-5,NA,TRBV30,AWSRDQGQPQH
TRBJ2-1,few,TRBV28,ASRGAGDEQF
TRBJ1-6,NA,TRBV25-1,ASLRDRGSPLH
TRBJ2-3,few,TRBV4-3,ASSQERLNYRTDTQY
TRBJ2-1,few,TRBV7-2,ASSNSGVNEQF
TRBJ2-7,NA,TRBV2,ASSLSGSIGSEQY
TRBJ2-3,many,TRBV28,ASSLKLAGSTDTQY
TRBJ1-1,NA,TRBV29-1,SVEDRARVGTEAF
TRBJ2-1,NA,TRBV28,ASTLRGGNEQF
TRBJ1-1,few,TRBV29-1,SGVRVMNTEAF
TRBJ2-1,NA,TRBV7-6,ASSSREGGEQF
TRBJ1-2,NA,TRBV28,ASSDTKARGYT
TRBJ2-1,once,TRBV5-1,ASSINTGGNEQF
TRBJ2-5,NA,TRBV5-1,ASRPERVGETQY
TRBJ2-2,NA,TRBV29-1,SVEGRKNTGELF
TRBJ2-7,NA,TRBV28,ASSGERTYEQY
TRBJ1-5,NA,TRBV28,ASSLGGSGNQPQH
TRBJ2-1,NA,TRBV7-8,ASSFTKAGKF
TRBJ2-5,NA,TRBV5-1,ASSLEGQSQETQY
TRBJ1-5,few,TRBV30,AWSRGGYSNQPQH
TRBJ2-7,few,TRBV2,ASGLAYEQY
TRBJ2-7,NA,TRBV29-1,SVDRGGSEQY
TRBJ2-3,NA,TRBV4-2,ASSQTSSEGDTQY
TRBJ2-1,NA,TRBV2,ASSEMRQGGNNEQF
TRBJ1-2,NA,TRBV30,AWSNVSRSYGYT
TRBJ2-2,few,TRBV19,ASRESGSGTGELF
TRBJ2-3,few,TRBV5-1,ASSSDSSNTDTQY
TRBJ2-1,NA,TRBV9,ASSLSGALSYNEQF
TRBJ2-3,NA,TRBV6-6,AGSQGIRDTQY
TRBJ2-5,few,TRBV7-2,ASSIEGGASGETQY
TRBJ2-7,few,TRBV27,ASSINRGTRLPYEQY
TRBJ2-7,NA,TRBV4-2,ASSQTGALDSSYEQY
TRBJ2-1,few,TRBV5-1,ASSLGTGYNEQF